The source of this T cell receptor (beta chain) is a study of cytomegalovirus exposure and HLA in healthy donors. The study, taken as a whole, reports: The dataset shows that most TCR sequences were rare, while some public TCRs occurred in many donors.

The PCR made use of 60 Vbeta and 13 Jbeta primers. Sequenced by immunoSEQ multiplex PCR; TCRdb stores in-frame clones only, minus some. The sample records approximately 190,000 clones, more than 65% being singletons. Turning to this clone: Its antigen is undetermined.

Every donor was a healthy person donating bone marrow. V lost 4 bases, J lost 4 bases, and 6 bases stayed unmatched. Per germline, CDR1 MGHRA and CDR2 YSYEKL. The CDR3 is made up of 14 amino acids. Sample: PBMCs. The V gene is TRBV4-1, the J gene TRBJ1-2, with 7 bases identical to TRBD1. The sequence came from a man between 50 and 59 years old in good health and CMV-seronegative. The CDR3 reads CASSLGDSVYGYTF. For the CDR3, the DNA is TGCGCCAGCAGCCTGGGGGACAGCGTCTATGGCTACACCTTC.